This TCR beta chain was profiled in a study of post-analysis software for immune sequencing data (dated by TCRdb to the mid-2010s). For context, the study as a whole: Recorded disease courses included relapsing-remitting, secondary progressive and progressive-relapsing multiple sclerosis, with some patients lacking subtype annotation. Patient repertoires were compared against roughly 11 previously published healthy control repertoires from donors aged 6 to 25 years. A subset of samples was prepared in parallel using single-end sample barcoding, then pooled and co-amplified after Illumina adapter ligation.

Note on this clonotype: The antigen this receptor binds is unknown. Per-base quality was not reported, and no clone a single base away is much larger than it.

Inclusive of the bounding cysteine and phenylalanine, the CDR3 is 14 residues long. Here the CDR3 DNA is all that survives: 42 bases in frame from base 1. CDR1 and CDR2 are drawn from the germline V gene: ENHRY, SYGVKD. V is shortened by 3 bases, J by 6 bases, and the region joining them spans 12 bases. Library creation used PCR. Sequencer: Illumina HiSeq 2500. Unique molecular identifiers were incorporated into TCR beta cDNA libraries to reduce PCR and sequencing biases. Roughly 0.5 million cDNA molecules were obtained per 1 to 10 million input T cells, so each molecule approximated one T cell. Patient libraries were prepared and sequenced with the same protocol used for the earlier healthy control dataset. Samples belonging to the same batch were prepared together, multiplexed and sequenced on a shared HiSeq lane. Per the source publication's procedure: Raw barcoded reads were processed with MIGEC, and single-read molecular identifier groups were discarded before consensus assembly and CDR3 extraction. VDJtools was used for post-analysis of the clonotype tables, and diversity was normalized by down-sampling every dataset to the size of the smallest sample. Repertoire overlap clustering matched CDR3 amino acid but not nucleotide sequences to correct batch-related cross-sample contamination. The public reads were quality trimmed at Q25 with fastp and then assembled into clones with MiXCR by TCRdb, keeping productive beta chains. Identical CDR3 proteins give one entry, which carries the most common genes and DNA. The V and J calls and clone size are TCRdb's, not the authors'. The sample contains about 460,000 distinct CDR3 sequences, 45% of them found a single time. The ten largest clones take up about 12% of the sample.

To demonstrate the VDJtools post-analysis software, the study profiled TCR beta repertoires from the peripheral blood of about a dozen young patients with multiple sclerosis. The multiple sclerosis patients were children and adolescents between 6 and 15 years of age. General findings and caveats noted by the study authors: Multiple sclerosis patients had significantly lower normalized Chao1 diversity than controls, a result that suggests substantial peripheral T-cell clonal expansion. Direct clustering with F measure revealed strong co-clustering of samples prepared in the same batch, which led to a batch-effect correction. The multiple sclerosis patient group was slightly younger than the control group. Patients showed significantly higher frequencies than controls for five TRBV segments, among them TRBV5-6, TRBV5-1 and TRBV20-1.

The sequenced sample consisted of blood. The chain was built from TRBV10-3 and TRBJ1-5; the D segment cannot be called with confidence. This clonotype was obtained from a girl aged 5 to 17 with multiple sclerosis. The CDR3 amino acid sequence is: CAISDPGSGQPQHF. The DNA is TGTGCCATCAGTGACCCGGGTAGCGGTCAGCCCCAGCATTTT.